This TCR beta chain comes out of a study of identical twins. Whole-study results and caveats: Whereas memory repertoires showed no such difference, abundant cord blood beta clonotypes carried fewer insertions. The study drew conclusions from cross-sectional statistical analysis, not from following the same donors.

The length of the CDR3 is 9 residues. V dropped 6 bases and J dropped 12 bases, with 9 bases sitting between them. Germline-derived CDR1 and CDR2 are MNHEY and SVGAGI. Each donor (without exception) was a healthy Caucasian. Details on this clonotype: What it recognizes is unknown.

A template switching step contributed a universal primer site, while unique molecular identifiers were present in the cDNA. MiXCR was run by TCRdb on the 5' RACE reads, yielding one entry per CDR3 protein. The sample has around 1.7 million distinct CDR3 sequences, under 35% seen once; the top ten hold about 0.27%. The sample comprised cord blood. The clonotype comes from a newborn girl in good health. The V call is TRBV6-5, the J call TRBJ2-7, with D possibly matching TRBD2 (5 bases). The CDR3 bases are TGTGCCAGCAGGTCGGGATTGTACTTC. Translating gives CASRSGLYF.